This T cell receptor (beta chain) stems from a study of T cell repertoires in cytomegalovirus infection. As for the study in general: Both CMV infection and a matching HLA type were indicated by public TCR beta signatures.

TCRdb re-analysed the reads in MiXCR, keeping a single row per CDR3 protein. The sample includes about half a million distinct CDR3 sequences, roughly 43% seen only once; the top ten take roughly two fifths. In the case of this clonotype: What it recognizes is unknown.

General study results and limits: The ex vivo response was dominated by HLA-C-restricted CMV-specific TCR beta clonotypes.

The TCR was taken from a human donor in good health (CMV status not recorded). Some clones in this sample may be carry-over from other donors' samples. Sequences were derived from cultured PBMCs, sampled from culture after CMV antigen stimulation.

CDR3 loop: CASSRLYGELFF. The CDR3 DNA sequence: TGTGCCAGCAGCAGACTCTACGGGGAGCTGTTTTTT. The chain joins TRBV5-5 to TRBJ2-2; D uncertain. Trimming stripped 4 bases from V and 7 bases from J, with 8 bases between. Germline loops: CDR1 SGHKS, CDR2 YYEKEE (reference sequence). CDR3 size: 12 residues.